A selection of T cell receptor beta chains follows, all from one sample in a study of blood T cells in healthy people across ages. A single record per CDR3 protein comes from TCRdb applying MiXCR to the 5' RACE reads. The sample lists hundreds of thousands of distinct CDR3 sequences; around 50% were seen once. Sequencing was carried out using blood. These receptors all come from a man older than 75 in good health. Each CDR3 is given with its conserved first and last residue. Each record gives: clone size, V gene, J gene, D gene, CDR3 DNA, CDR3 protein. D genes are given only for firm matches. Clone size is not always given. Where it is, it says once, few, many or a class for expanded clones.

NA,TRBV4-3,TRBJ2-1,NA,TGCGCCAGCAGCCGCCTAGCTAAGAGCTCCTACAATGAGCAGTTCTTC,CASSRLAKSSYNEQFF
few,TRBV20-1,TRBJ1-3,NA,TGCAGTGCTTTAACAGCAAGCTCTGGAAACACCATATATTTT,CSALTASSGNTIYF
NA,TRBV5-1,TRBJ2-3,TRBD2,TGCGCCAGCAGTCCGCGGGGTAGCGGGAGCCCAGATACGCAGTATTTT,CASSPRGSGSPDTQYF
NA,TRBV15,TRBJ2-3,NA,TGTGCCACCAGCAGACCGACCGGGGGCCTCCTTACTCCCCCCCTGCAGTATTTT,CATSRPTGGLLTPPLQYF
once,TRBV6-2/TRBV6-3,TRBJ2-3,NA,TGTGCCAGCAGTTACGGGAGCGGAAGCACAGATACGCAGTATTTT,CASSYGSGSTDTQYF
NA,TRBV7-8,TRBJ2-1,NA,TGTGCCAGCAGCGTAGCCGAGCTTCGGGAGCAGTTCTTC,CASSVAELREQFF
NA,TRBV20-1,TRBJ1-1,NA,TGCAGTGCCCGGATGGTCACTGAAGCTTTCTTT,CSARMVTEAFF
NA,TRBV9,TRBJ2-3,NA,TGTGCCAGCAGCGCACGACAGGCTGTTGATACGCAGTATTTT,CASSARQAVDTQYF
NA,TRBV28,TRBJ2-5,NA,TGTGCCAGCAGTCCCTTGGTCGGCGCCCTTGGGGAGACCCAGTACTTC,CASSPLVGALGETQYF
NA,TRBV12-3/TRBV12-4,TRBJ2-3,NA,TGTGCCAGCAGTCCCGGACGCGCCGACGGGGATACGCAGTATTTT,CASSPGRADGDTQYF
NA,TRBV18,TRBJ2-3,TRBD2,TGTGCCAGCTCACCAAAAAGACCGGGACTAGCGCCAGATACGCAGTATTTT,CASSPKRPGLAPDTQYF
many,TRBV10-3,TRBJ2-5,NA,TGTGCCATCAGTTCAGAAGGGGAGACCCAGTACTTC,CAISSEGETQYF
few,TRBV10-3,TRBJ1-1,NA,TGTGCCATCCTTCAGGAGGGCACCTTAGGGACTGAAGCTTTCTTT,CAILQEGTLGTEAFF
few,TRBV2,TRBJ2-5,TRBD1,TGTGCCGGGAACCGGGACAGGCGTGAGACCCAGTACTTC,CAGNRDRRETQYF
few,TRBV5-1,TRBJ2-1,TRBD2,TGCGCCAGCAGCCTTCTATTCGGGACTAGCCGGGGGGATGAGCAGTTCTTC,CASSLLFGTSRGDEQFF
NA,TRBV7-3,TRBJ2-4,NA,TGTGCCAGCAGCCCCGGCCCGTCAAACATTCAGTACTTC,CASSPGPSNIQYF
few,TRBV29-1,TRBJ2-5,TRBD1,TGCAGCGTTGAAGCGGGCAGGGGGACGAGGGAGACCCAGTACTTC,CSVEAGRGTRETQYF
NA,TRBV4-3,TRBJ2-1,TRBD2,TGCGCCAGCAGCCAAAACGGGAGGGCGAGGGGTTCCAATGAGCAGTTCTTC,CASSQNGRARGSNEQFF
NA,TRBV12-3/TRBV12-4,TRBJ1-2,TRBD1,TGTGCCAGCAGAAAATACGTCCTGGGACAGGGTGGATTGGGTGGCTACACCTTC,CASRKYVLGQGGLGGYTF
NA,TRBV4-1,TRBJ1-4,NA,TGCGCCAGCAGCCAAGTGGGGACACGGAATGAAAAACTGTTTTTT,CASSQVGTRNEKLFF
NA,TRBV7-8,TRBJ2-3,NA,TGTGCCAGCAGCTTTTCAGAGCCTAAAGATACGCAGTATTTT,CASSFSEPKDTQYF
NA,TRBV12-3/TRBV12-4,TRBJ1-1,NA,TGTGCCAGCAGCGACAGAAGACCTGAAGCTTTCTTT,CASSDRRPEAFF
NA,TRBV11-1,TRBJ2-7,TRBD2,TGTGCCAGCAGCCTTCTGGCTAGCGGGAGGGCCCCTCGGGAGCAGTACTTC,CASSLLASGRAPREQYF
NA,TRBV20-1,TRBJ2-6,TRBD1,TGCAGTGCTGGACAGGTTTCGGGGGCCAACGTCCTGACTTTC,CSAGQVSGANVLTF
many,TRBV12-3/TRBV12-4,TRBJ2-3,NA,TGTGCCAGCAACGTACAGGTTAGCACAGATACGCAGTATTTT,CASNVQVSTDTQYF
NA,TRBV28,TRBJ1-5,TRBD1,TGTGCCAGCAGTCCCCCGGGGACAGGGTCCTATAGCAATCAGCCCCAGCATTTT,CASSPPGTGSYSNQPQHF
few,TRBV7-2,TRBJ2-3,TRBD1,TGTGCCAGCAGCTTAAGCGGGACAGGGGCTAGGCGCACAGATACGCAGTATTTT,CASSLSGTGARRTDTQYF
NA,TRBV3-1,TRBJ2-7,NA,TGTGCCAGCAGCCTTGGACAGAGAGTGCCCTCCGAGCAGTACTTC,CASSLGQRVPSEQYF
NA,TRBV20-1,TRBJ2-1,NA,TGCAGTGCTAGTTTAGTGCTCGAGCAGTTCTTC,CSASLVLEQFF
few,TRBV2,TRBJ2-1,NA,TGTGCCAGCAGTGAAAGGCAGGTTCTACACAATGAGCAGTTCTTC,CASSERQVLHNEQFF
NA,TRBV7-2,TRBJ2-5,NA,TGTGCCAGCAGCCCAAGAGGGGCGGGAGAGACCCAGTACTTC,CASSPRGAGETQYF
NA,TRBV28,TRBJ2-7,NA,TGTGCCAGCACTAGCGGAGGACAGGAAATGTCTTACTACGAGCAGTACTTC,CASTSGGQEMSYYEQYF
NA,TRBV10-3,TRBJ2-5,NA,TGTGCCATCAGTGGTGTCGGCCTAGCGAGAAACCAGGAGACCCAGTACTTC,CAISGVGLARNQETQYF
NA,TRBV4-2,TRBJ2-5,NA,TGTGCCAGCAGCCAAAGTGGATGGGAGACCCAGTACTTC,CASSQSGWETQYF
NA,TRBV2,TRBJ2-4,NA,TGTGCCAGCAGTGGGGCCAAAAACATTCAGTACTTC,CASSGAKNIQYF
NA,TRBV20-1,TRBJ1-4,NA,TGCAGTGCTAGACATAACAGGCGACATAATGAAAAACTGTTTTTT,CSARHNRRHNEKLFF
NA,TRBV28,TRBJ2-5,TRBD2,TGTGCCAGCGGTGTGGCGGGAGGGGATGAGCAGTACTTC,CASGVAGGDEQYF
NA,TRBV20-1,TRBJ1-5,NA,TGCAGTGCGCCCAAGATAGGGGACAATCAGCCCCAGCATTTT,CSAPKIGDNQPQHF
few,TRBV5-1,TRBJ2-2,TRBD2,TGCGCCAGCAGCTTGGCGACTAGCGGGAGCGCCGGGGAGCTGTTTTTT,CASSLATSGSAGELFF
NA,TRBV20-1,TRBJ2-5,NA,TGCAGTGCTATCAGGGGCCAAGAGACCCAGTACTTC,CSAIRGQETQYF
NA,TRBV9,TRBJ2-7,NA,TGTGCCAGCAGCGTAGCTAGTGGTGGCGCCTACGAGCAGTACTTC,CASSVASGGAYEQYF
few,TRBV20-1,TRBJ1-1,NA,TGCAGTGCTAGCGCAATCCGCGGAGAGCACACTGAAGCTTTCTTT,CSASAIRGEHTEAFF
NA,TRBV19,TRBJ2-7,TRBD2,TGTGCCAGTAGTAATCTGGCGGGAGGTGGTGAGCAGTACTTC,CASSNLAGGGEQYF
few,TRBV7-9,TRBJ2-5,NA,TGTGCCAGCAGCTCCGGTGGGGCAGTGGAGACCCAGTACTTC,CASSSGGAVETQYF
once,TRBV29-1,TRBJ2-5,NA,TGCAGCGTTGTTGGCAGGGCCCGAGCGACCCAGTACTTC,CSVVGRARATQYF
NA,TRBV7-9,TRBJ2-3,NA,TGTGCCAGCAGCTTTCTCAAAGGGGGAGGAGATACGCAGTATTTT,CASSFLKGGGDTQYF
NA,TRBV7-9,TRBJ2-7,NA,TGTGCCAGCAGGCCTGGGACACGCTACGAGCAGTACTTC,CASRPGTRYEQYF
few,TRBV27,TRBJ2-7,TRBD2,TGTGCCAGCAGTCCCTACGCTAGCGGGGATGTCTACGAGCAGTACTTC,CASSPYASGDVYEQYF
few,TRBV20-1,TRBJ2-5,NA,TGCAGTGCTTCGTACCAAGAGACCCAGTACTTC,CSASYQETQYF